The T cell receptor beta chain under discussion was sequenced for a study of blood T cell repertoires in COVID-19 (dated by TCRdb to 2020 to 2022). Regarding the complete study: Samples covering the acute and convalescent phases of COVID-19 were provided by collaborators in the United States, Italy and Spain. HLA class I and class II types, where available, came from metadata supplied by the sample provider rather than from assay-based typing. Subjects who had been exposed to COVID-19, were actively infected with it, or had recovered from it provided the deeply sampled blood TCRbeta repertoires that made up the dataset. Samples came from the ongoing ImmuneRACE study (first 160 participants) plus 1,254 subjects from 6 global collaborators. The sample metadata nearly always contained a de-identified subject ID, COVID-19 status, age in years and sex. A freely available public database, intended as a resource for researchers studying the immune response to SARS-CoV-2, is where the repertoires were released. The material from the prospective study consisted of cDNA or gDNA derived from T cells, B-cell-depleted T cells, or PBMCs.

A note on this clone: Its specific antigen is unknown. No much larger clone exists at a distance of one base, and base qualities are not known.

The CDR3 measures 16 amino acids from cysteine to phenylalanine. This entry keeps only the CDR3 DNA: 48 bases, framed from base 1. V is trimmed back by 0 bases and J by 4 bases, and the junction contains 6 bases that no gene match accounts for. CDR1 and CDR2 were assigned from the germline V gene as SGHRS and YFSETQ. What the study reported, not specific to this receptor: Clinical and demographic metadata were provided uncurated, with the amount varying by source and participant.

Whole blood was collected in K2EDTA tubes by collaborating institutions according to the institutions' own protocols. For TCRbeta analysis, collaborator samples were shipped as frozen whole blood, as isolated PBMCs, or as DNA extracted from either sample type. TCRbeta CDR3 regions were amplified from genomic DNA using the immunoSEQ Assay, a bias-controlled multiplex PCR. The study's processing was this. Within the assay, amplification of reference gene primers was used to estimate how many nucleated cells each sample contained. Sequence reads were collapsed and filtered to measure the absolute abundance of every unique TCRbeta CDR3 rearrangement. For each sample, productive Simpson clonality was calculated as the square root of Simpson's diversity index over productive rearrangements. TCRdb retrieved this table from immuneACCESS and kept in-frame rearrangements only. Not all clones are present; in checked studies, unresolved V genes account for under half, and no reason is known for the remainder. From that table come the V and J calls and clone size; the DNA was used to work out D and trimming. The sample table contains over 130,000 clones; only one count was recorded for 75% to 90% of them. The ten top clones hold about 4% of the sample.

The V and J segments used are TRBV5-1 and TRBJ1-2; 10 junctional bases match TRBD1. This sequence was found in a woman aged 60 to 75 with active or convalescent COVID-19. The specimen sequenced was peripheral blood. The CDR3 protein sequence reads: CASSLGARTGGYGYTF. The nucleotide sequence reads TGCGCCAGCAGCTTGGGAGCCCGGACAGGGGGCTATGGCTACACCTTC.